This TCR beta chain emerged from a study of T cells after yellow fever vaccination. Study-wide points: Boosting was followed by the reappearance of most primary-vaccination clones (roughly 95% CD4, about 90% CD8). A secondary response was less intense yet reached its peak sooner, at day 5 versus 15.

CDR3 length: 12 amino acids. The germline CDR1 and CDR2 sequences are SGHKS and YYEKEE (reference sequence). V was clipped by 5 bases and J by 6 bases; unmatched bases: 3. The table lists this clonotype with a few counts. Antigen unknown. TCRdb passed the 5' RACE reads through MiXCR, listing each CDR3 protein once. The table includes about 29,000 distinct CDR3 sequences, over 4.5% detected once. The specimen was CD8+ T cells sorted from PBMCs, collected 10 days after the yellow fever booster vaccination. V is TRBV5-5 and J is TRBJ1-2; 8 positions match TRBD1. This TCR came from a man aged 25 to 40 who received the YFV17D yellow fever vaccine. CDR3 sequence reads: CASRMDRDGYTF. In DNA, the CDR3 is TGTGCCAGCAGGATGGACAGGGATGGCTACACCTTC.